This passage covers 17 T cell receptor beta chains from one sample sequenced in a study of OX40 agonist ivuxolimab in advanced cancers. TCRdb's copy holds only in-frame clones and misses some; the assay was immunoSEQ multiplex PCR. This sample has 40,000 to 45,000 clones, with about nine tenths found just once. This sample comprised CD4+ or CD8+ T cells sorted from blood, obtained in a trial of the OX40 agonist ivuxolimab. These receptors were obtained from an adult with an advanced solid tumor such as melanoma, head and neck, liver or kidney cancer.

This chain joins TRBV29-1 and TRBJ1-1, with 10 bases lining up with TRBD1. The V segment lost 6 bases and the J segment 5 bases; nucleotides outside the gene matches: 9. This CDR3 spans 14 amino acids. CDR1 is SQVTM, CDR2 ANQGSEA, per germline. The CDR3 loop reads CSVLGDRGRTEAFF. The CDR3 DNA follows: TGCAGCGTCCTCGGGGACAGGGGACGAACTGAAGCTTTCTTT.

The chain couples TRBV7-2 to TRBJ1-1, with D uncertain. The CDR3 runs to 12 residues. Trimming shortened V by 2 bases and J by 3 bases, and 4 bases separated the two germline ends. Germline V gives CDR1 SGHTA, CDR2 FQGNSA. CDR3 amino acids: CASSLWDTEAFF. The CDR3, as DNA: TGTGCCAGCAGCTTATGGGACACTGAAGCTTTCTTT.

V is TRBV28 and J is TRBJ2-1, with D possibly matching TRBD2 (5 bases). V was pared by 6 bases and J by 2 bases, with 11 bases between. This CDR3 comprises 14 residues. CDR1 and CDR2 (germline): MDHEN, SYDVKM. The CDR3 spells CASRRVGAYNEQFF. The CDR3 DNA is TGTGCCAGCAGGAGAGTGGGAGCCTACAATGAGCAGTTCTTC.

V is TRBV19 and J is TRBJ2-1; D not certain. Trimming left V 4 bases short and J 5 bases short, with 6 bases between. Germline assignment: CDR1 LNHDA and CDR2 SQIVND (reference sequence). CDR3 size: 12 residues. Here the CDR3 reads CASSKADNEQFF. The DNA for the CDR3 is TGTGCCAGTAGTAAGGCGGACAATGAGCAGTTCTTC.

The chain links TRBV2 to TRBJ2-7; the D is unclear. Trimming shortened V by 4 bases and J by 0 bases, and 10 bases separated the two germline ends. CDR1 is SNHLY, CDR2 FYNNEI, per germline. The CDR3 is 14 residues long. DNA of the CDR3: TGTGCCAGCAGTGCCGGTCCTAGCTCCTACGAGCAGTACTTC. Translating gives CASSAGPSSYEQYF.

The chain joins TRBV4-1 to TRBJ2-1; 9 bases line up with TRBD2. V lost 0 bases to trimming and J lost 3 bases; unmatched junction nucleotides: 6. The CDR3 length is 17 residues. The germline CDR1 and CDR2 sequences are MGHRA and YSYEKL. For the CDR3, the DNA is TGCGCCAGCAGCCAAGAAAGGGCTAGCGGGATCTACAATGAGCAGTTCTTC. It encodes CASSQERASGIYNEQFF.

This chain joins TRBV4-1 and TRBJ2-7, with D uncertain. Germline V gene data show CDR1 as MGHRA and CDR2 as YSYEKL. The CDR3 runs 15 residues. The V end was cut by 0 bases, the J end by 3 bases, with 12 bases between. CDR3: CASSQDQAGIYEQYF. CDR3 nucleotide sequence: TGCGCCAGCAGCCAAGATCAGGCTGGGATCTACGAGCAGTACTTC.

The chain combines TRBV28 with TRBJ1-5; D not resolved. The CDR3 totals 14 residues. Deletions cut 1 base from V and 0 bases from J, with 4 bases between. The germline V gene encodes CDR1 MDHEN and CDR2 SYDVKM. CDR3 residues: CASSLLASNQPQHF. CDR3 DNA: TGTGCCAGCAGTTTATTGGCTAGCAATCAGCCCCAGCATTTT.

The chain couples TRBV19 to TRBJ2-7, with a weak D call TRBD1 (6 bases). Germline CDR1 reads LNHDA; CDR2 reads SQIVND (reference sequence). This CDR3 comprises 13 residues. Trimming left V 6 bases short and J 3 bases short, with 12 bases between. The CDR3 is CASSHRGSYEQYF. Here the CDR3 DNA reads TGTGCCAGTAGCCATAGGGGGAGCTACGAGCAGTACTTC.

The chain uses TRBV13 and TRBJ1-3; no firm D call. The CDR3 consists of 15 residues. Germline V gives CDR1 PRHDT, CDR2 FYEKMQ (reference sequence). Deletions cut 5 bases from V and 0 bases from J, with 11 bases between. The chain's CDR3 is CASSPRLVSGNTIYF. CDR3 DNA sequence: TGTGCCAGCAGCCCTCGACTGGTCTCTGGAAACACCATATATTTT.

The chain recombines TRBV13 with TRBJ2-1; D could derive from TRBD1 or TRBD2 (5 bases each). With 5 bases removed from V and 0 bases from J, the gap between germline ends came to 11 bases. Germline-derived CDR1 and CDR2 are PRHDT and FYEKMQ (reference sequence). The CDR3 totals 15 residues. CDR3 bases: TGTGCCAGCAGCCGGGACCGCAGCTCCTACAATGAGCAGTTCTTC. It specifies CASSRDRSSYNEQFF.

The J gene is TRBJ2-3, the V gene TRBV11-2; 9 bases are a match to TRBD2. The ends lost 1 base at V and 4 bases at J; junction bases unmatched: 6. The length of the CDR3 is 16 residues. Germline assignment: CDR1 SGHAT and CDR2 FQNNGV. This CDR3 is CASSLGAGGPSDTQYF. CDR3 nucleotide sequence: TGTGCCAGCAGCTTAGGGGCGGGAGGGCCCTCAGATACGCAGTATTTT.

The rearrangement joins TRBV19 to TRBJ2-7; D is unclear. This CDR3 comprises 13 residues. The V and J ends lost 3 bases and 0 bases respectively, with 6 bases between them. CDR1 and CDR2 from the germline V gene are LNHDA and SQIVND (reference sequence). CDR3 loop: CASSMIGSYEQYF. CDR3 nucleotides: TGTGCCAGTAGTATGATTGGCTCCTACGAGCAGTACTTC. Together with reference TRBV19 and TRBJ2-7, the CDR3 gives the full variable domain: DGGITQSPKYLFRKEGQNVTLSCEQNLNHDAMYWYRQDPGQGLRLIYYSQIVNDFQKGDIAEGYSVSREKKESFPLTVTSAQKNPTAFYLCASSMIGSYEQYFGPGTRLTVT.

The V gene is TRBV7-9, the J gene TRBJ2-1; 8 bases are shared with TRBD2. Germline assignment: CDR1 SEHNR and CDR2 FQNEAQ (reference sequence). The CDR3 consists of 16 residues. V was pared by 4 bases and J by 4 bases, with 9 bases of the junction left unmatched. CDR3 coding DNA: TGTGCCAGCAGCTCGGGGGGCGGGAGGTCGTACAATGAGCAGTTCTTC. It specifies CASSSGGGRSYNEQFF.

The J gene is TRBJ1-1, the V gene TRBV6-5, with D perhaps TRBD1 (6 bases). V shed 2 bases and J shed 2 bases, with 9 bases lying between them. The germline V gene encodes CDR1 MNHEY and CDR2 SVGAGI. The CDR3 is 14 residues long. CDR3 sequence (DNA): TGTGCCAGCAGTTACGGGGGGCTCAACACTGAAGCTTTCTTT. This translates into CASSYGGLNTEAFF.

The genes are TRBV9 and TRBJ1-5, with D unresolved. V was cut by 0 bases and J by 4 bases, with 8 bases left in between. This CDR3 region has 14 residues. CDR1 SGDLS and CDR2 YYNGEE come from the germline V gene. CDR3 DNA: TGTGCCAGCAGCGTAGGGGCAGATAATCAGCCCCAGCATTTT. Translated, it gives CASSVGADNQPQHF.

The gene calls are TRBV5-1 and TRBJ1-3; no reliable D call. Trimming took 4 bases from V and 1 from J, leaving 18 bases between them. Germline lookup yields CDR1 SGHRS and CDR2 YFSETQ. The CDR3 totals 17 residues. CDR3 bases: TGCGCCAGCAGCCTGCTCCCGGACGGAGTGTCTGGAAACACCATATATTTT. It codes for CASSLLPDGVSGNTIYF.